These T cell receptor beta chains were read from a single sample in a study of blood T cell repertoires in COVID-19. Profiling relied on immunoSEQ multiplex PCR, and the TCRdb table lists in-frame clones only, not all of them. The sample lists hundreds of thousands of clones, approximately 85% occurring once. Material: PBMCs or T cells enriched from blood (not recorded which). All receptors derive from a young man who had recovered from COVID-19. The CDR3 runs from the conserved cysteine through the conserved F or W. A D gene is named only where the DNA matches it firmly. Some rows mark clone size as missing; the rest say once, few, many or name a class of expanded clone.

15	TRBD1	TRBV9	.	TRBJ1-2	TGTGCCAGCAGCGTATCGGCGACAGGGGAACATGGCTACACCTTC	CASSVSATGEHGYTF
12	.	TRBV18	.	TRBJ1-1	TGTGCCAGCTCCCGCGGGCTAACTGAAGCTTTCTTT	CASSRGLTEAFF
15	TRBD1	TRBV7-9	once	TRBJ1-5	TGTGCCAGCAGCTTAGCCCTTACAGGGGGTCAGCCCCAGCATTTT	CASSLALTGGQPQHF
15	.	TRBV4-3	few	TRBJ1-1	TGCGCCAGCAGCCAAGCCCGGACAGAAAACACTGAAGCTTTCTTT	CASSQARTENTEAFF
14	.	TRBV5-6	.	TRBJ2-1	TGTGCCAGCAGCTTCGGGACACCGAGCGATGAGCAGTTCTTC	CASSFGTPSDEQFF
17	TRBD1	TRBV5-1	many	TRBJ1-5	TGCGCCAGCAGCTTTTTCGCCAGGGGGCGCGGGAATCAGCCCCAGCATTTT	CASSFFARGRGNQPQHF
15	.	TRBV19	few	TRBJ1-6	TGTGCCAGTAGTATCGACAGGTCTTATAATTCACCCCTCCACTTT	CASSIDRSYNSPLHF
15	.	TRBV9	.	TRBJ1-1	TGTGCCAGCAGCGTAGGGAGACTCCCGAACACTGAAGCTTTCTTT	CASSVGRLPNTEAFF
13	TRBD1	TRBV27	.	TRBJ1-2	TGTGCCAGCGGGCGAGGGACAGGCTATGGCTACACCTTC	CASGRGTGYGYTF
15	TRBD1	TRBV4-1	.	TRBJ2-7	TGCGCCAGCAGCCGGGACCGGGACAGCTCCTACGAGCAGTACTTC	CASSRDRDSSYEQYF
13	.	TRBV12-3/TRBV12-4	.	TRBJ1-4	TGTGCCAGCAGTTATTCAGGGCAGGGGAAACTGTTTTTT	CASSYSGQGKLFF
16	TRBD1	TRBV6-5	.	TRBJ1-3	TGTGCCAGCAGTTACTCGAGTCAGGGGGCTGGAAACACCATATATTTT	CASSYSSQGAGNTIYF
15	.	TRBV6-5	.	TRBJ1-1	TGTGCCAGCAGTTACGGTTGGGAGTTGAACACTGAAGCTTTCTTT	CASSYGWELNTEAFF
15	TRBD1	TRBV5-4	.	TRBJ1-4	TGTGCCAGCAGCTACCCGGGGACAGATAATGAAAAACTGTTTTTT	CASSYPGTDNEKLFF
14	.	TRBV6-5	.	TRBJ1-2	TGTGCCAGCAGTTACGGCGCGGGTAACTATGGCTACACCTTC	CASSYGAGNYGYTF
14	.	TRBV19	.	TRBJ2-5	TGTGCCAGTAGTATATGGGGGCGGCAAGAGACCCAGTACTTC	CASSIWGRQETQYF
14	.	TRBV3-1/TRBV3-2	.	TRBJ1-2	TGTGCCAGCAGCCAAGTAGACAGAACCTATGGCTACACCTTC	CASSQVDRTYGYTF
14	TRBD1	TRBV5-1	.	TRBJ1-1	TGCGCCAGCAGACCCGAGACAGGGGTCACTGAAGCTTTCTTT	CASRPETGVTEAFF
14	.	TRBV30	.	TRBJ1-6	TGTGCCTGGAGAGGGAGCACCTATAATTCACCCCTCCACTTT	CAWRGSTYNSPLHF
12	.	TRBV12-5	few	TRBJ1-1	TGTGCTAGTGGTCAGGGTGGCACTGAAGCTTTCTTT	CASGQGGTEAFF
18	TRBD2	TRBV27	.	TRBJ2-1	TGTGCCAGCAGTTTAATAGGAGCGGGGGGCCTATCTTTCAATGAGCAGTTCTTC	CASSLIGAGGLSFNEQFF
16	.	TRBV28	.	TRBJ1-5	TGTGCCAGCAGTTTACCCAGAAGGGGTTTGGATCAGCCCCAGCATTTT	CASSLPRRGLDQPQHF
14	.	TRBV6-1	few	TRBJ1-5	TGTGCCAGCAGTGGACAGCATAGCAATCAGCCCCAGCATTTT	CASSGQHSNQPQHF
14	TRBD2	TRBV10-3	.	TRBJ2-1	TGTGCCATCGCTCTAGCGGGGGCAACCAATGAGCAGTTCTTC	CAIALAGATNEQFF
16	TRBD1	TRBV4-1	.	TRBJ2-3	TGCGCCAGCAGCCAAAAAGGACAGGGGGCCATCGATACGCAGTATTTT	CASSQKGQGAIDTQYF
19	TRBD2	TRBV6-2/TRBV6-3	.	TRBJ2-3	TGTGCCAGCAGTTACTCGATAGCGTTGCGGCTAGCGGGGACAGATACGCAGTATTTT	CASSYSIALRLAGTDTQYF
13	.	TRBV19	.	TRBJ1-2	TGTGCCAGTAGTATCACCGGGTGGGATGGCTACACCTTC	CASSITGWDGYTF
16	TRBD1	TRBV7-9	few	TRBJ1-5	TGTGCCAGCAGCCCACCGGGACAGGGCCTGGGACAGCCCCAGCATTTT	CASSPPGQGLGQPQHF
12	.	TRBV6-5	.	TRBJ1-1	TGTGCCAGCAGGTCCGTTAGCACTGAAGCTTTCTTT	CASRSVSTEAFF
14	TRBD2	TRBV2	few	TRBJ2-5	TGTGCCAGCCTAGCGGGGGGCCCCTCAACTACCCAGTACTTC	CASLAGGPSTTQYF
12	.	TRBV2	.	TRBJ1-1	TGTGCCAGCAGTGAAAACGGGGCTGAAGCTTTCTTT	CASSENGAEAFF
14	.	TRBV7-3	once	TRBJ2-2	TGTGCCAGCAGCTTAGGCCTAGCTTACGGGGAGCTGTTTTTT	CASSLGLAYGELFF
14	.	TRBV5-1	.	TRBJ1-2	TGCGCCAGCAGCTTGGAATCCCCAAACTATGGCTACACCTTC	CASSLESPNYGYTF
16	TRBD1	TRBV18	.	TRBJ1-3	TGTGCCAGCTCACCTTCGGGGACAGGGGCTGGAAACACCATATATTTT	CASSPSGTGAGNTIYF
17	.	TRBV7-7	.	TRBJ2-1	TGTGCTAGCAGCTCACTCGCTGGGGGACTCCCGCCTGGGGAGCAGTTCTTC	CASSSLAGGLPPGEQFF
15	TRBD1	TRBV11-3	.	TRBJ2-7	TGTGCCAGCAGCCCGTCGTCCCGGGACAGGGCCGAGCAGTACTTC	CASSPSSRDRAEQYF
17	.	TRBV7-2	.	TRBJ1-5	TGTGCCAGCAGCTTAATGGGGAGGGGCTCTAGGAATCAGCCCCAGCATTTT	CASSLMGRGSRNQPQHF
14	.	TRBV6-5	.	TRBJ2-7	TGTGCCAGCAGTCCCCGTTATAGAGCCTACGAGCAGTACTTC	CASSPRYRAYEQYF
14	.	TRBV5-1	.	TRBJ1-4	TGCGCCAGCAGCACACAGGGTTTAAATGAAAAACTGTTTTTT	CASSTQGLNEKLFF
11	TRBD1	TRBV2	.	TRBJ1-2	TGTGCCAACCAGGGGGCAGGTGGCTACACCTTC	CANQGAGGYTF
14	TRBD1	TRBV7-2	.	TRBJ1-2	TGTGCCAGCAGCTTCCCGACAGGGGGCCATGGCTACACCTTC	CASSFPTGGHGYTF
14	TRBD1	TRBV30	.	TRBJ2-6	TGTGCCTGGAGAGGACAGGGAGGGGCCAACGTCCTGACTTTC	CAWRGQGGANVLTF
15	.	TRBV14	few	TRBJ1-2	TGTGCCAGCAGCCAAGCGATAGGGGTTGGCTATGGCTACACCTTC	CASSQAIGVGYGYTF
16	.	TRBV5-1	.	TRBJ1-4	TGCGCCAGCAGCTTGGGTGACACGGCTCTGAAAGAAAAACTGTTTTTT	CASSLGDTALKEKLFF
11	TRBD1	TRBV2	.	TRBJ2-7	TGTGCCAGTACAGGGGAATACGAGCAGTACTTC	CASTGEYEQYF
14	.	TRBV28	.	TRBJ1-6	TGTGCCAGCAGACCTTATGGCGGGGGTCGACCCCTCCACTTT	CASRPYGGGRPLHF
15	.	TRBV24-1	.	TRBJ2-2	TGTGCCACTCTAATTTACAGGGTGGACACCGGGGAGCTGTTTTTT	CATLIYRVDTGELFF
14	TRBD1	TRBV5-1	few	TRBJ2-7	TGCGCCAGCAGTTATGGACAGGGTGGAAACGAGCAGTACTTC	CASSYGQGGNEQYF
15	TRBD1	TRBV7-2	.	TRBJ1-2	TGTGCCAGCAGCGTGGGACAGGGCAATCACTATGGCTACACCTTC	CASSVGQGNHYGYTF
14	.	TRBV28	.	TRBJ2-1	TGTGCCAGCAGGATACAGGGTTCCTACAATGAGCAGTTCTTC	CASRIQGSYNEQFF
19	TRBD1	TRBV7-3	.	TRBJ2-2	TGTGCCAGCAGCTTAAGGGCGGGACAGGGGGCCTACTACACCGGGGAGCTGTTTTTT	CASSLRAGQGAYYTGELFF